These 5 T cell receptor beta chains were all obtained from the same sample, sequenced in a study of cytomegalovirus exposure and HLA in healthy donors. This PCR relied on a set of 60 Vbeta primers and 13 Jbeta primers. Produced via immunoSEQ multiplex PCR; TCRdb's table is partial and in-frame only. Among 140,000 or so clones listed, about four fifths were seen once. Material: PBMCs. These receptors were taken from a man aged 35-49 years in good health and CMV-seronegative.

This clone turned up a few times. The rearrangement joins TRBV6-5 to TRBJ1-5; weak D call: TRBD1 (6 bases). This CDR3 is built from 12 residues. Per the germline V gene, CDR1 is MNHEY and CDR2 is SVGAGI. Trimming stripped 6 bases from V and 5 bases from J, with 8 bases between. In DNA, the CDR3 is TGTGCCAGCAGCGACAGGTATCAGCCCCAGCATTTT. Its translation: CASSDRYQPQHF.

This clone was recorded a few times. V and J are TRBV4-1 and TRBJ2-3; D is undetermined. Germline lookup yields CDR1 MGHRA and CDR2 YSYEKL. The CDR3 is made up of 15 amino acids. V dropped 2 bases and J dropped 2 bases, with 11 bases sitting between them. This CDR3 reads CASSQTTEATDTQYF. DNA for the CDR3: TGCGCCAGCAGCCAAACAACAGAAGCCACAGATACGCAGTATTTT.

The CDR3 reads CATSRGGLTGTANTEAFF. The CDR3 nucleotides read TGTGCCACCAGCAGAGGGGGGCTAACCGGGACAGCGAACACTGAAGCTTTCTTT. J is TRBJ1-1 and V is TRBV15, with 7 positions matching TRBD1. Germline V gives CDR1 LNHNV, CDR2 YYDKDF (reference sequence). V trimming: 1 base; J trimming: 1 base; junction bases outside the gene matches: 12. CDR3 length: 18 residues.

This clone was picked up one time. The rearrangement joins TRBV2 to TRBJ2-7, with 7 bases identical to TRBD1. Trimming took 8 bases from V and 0 from J; bases not matched to a gene: 7. The CDR3 sequence is 14 residues long. Germline assignment: CDR1 SNHLY and CDR2 FYNNEI. The DNA of the CDR3 is TGTGCCAGCGGCCGGGACAGTGCCTCCTACGAGCAGTACTTC. It translates to CASGRDSASYEQYF.

The rearrangement uses TRBV4-1 and TRBJ1-5, with D unresolved. V dropped 0 bases and J dropped 1 base, with 7 bases sitting between them. The germline V gene has CDR1 MGHRA and CDR2 YSYEKL. There are 15 residues in the CDR3. Here the CDR3 DNA reads TGCGCCAGCAGCCAAGAGAGGGCGAGCAATCAGCCCCAGCATTTT. Translated: CASSQERASNQPQHF.